The clone carrying this T cell receptor beta chain was recorded many times. Its antigen is unidentified. The data are from a study of T cell responses to AZD1222 COVID-19 vaccine. Findings and caveats of the study: Spike-specific TCR breadth and depth both grew after two AZD1222 doses. A reported finding is that nearly half of spike-specific TCRs target unmutated variant regions. Only a handful of AZD1222 recipients, about six in all, had baseline seropositivity.

TCRdb keeps only in-frame clones here, not all; method: immunoSEQ multiplex PCR. The sample holds some 80,000 clones, over 60% seen once. This clonotype was obtained from an adult who received the MenACWY meningococcal vaccine as a control. The sequences come from peripheral blood, collected 28 days after the second dose of the MenACWY control vaccine.

The CDR3 sequence is CASSFRGGSGDTQYF. The DNA for the CDR3 is TGTGCCAGCAGTTTCAGAGGCGGGAGCGGCGATACGCAGTATTTT. The V gene is TRBV28, the J gene TRBJ2-3; the match to TRBD2 covers 7 bases. The CDR3 length is 15 residues. Germline CDR1 MDHEN, CDR2 SYDVKM. V was clipped by 3 bases and J by 6 bases; unmatched bases: 9.